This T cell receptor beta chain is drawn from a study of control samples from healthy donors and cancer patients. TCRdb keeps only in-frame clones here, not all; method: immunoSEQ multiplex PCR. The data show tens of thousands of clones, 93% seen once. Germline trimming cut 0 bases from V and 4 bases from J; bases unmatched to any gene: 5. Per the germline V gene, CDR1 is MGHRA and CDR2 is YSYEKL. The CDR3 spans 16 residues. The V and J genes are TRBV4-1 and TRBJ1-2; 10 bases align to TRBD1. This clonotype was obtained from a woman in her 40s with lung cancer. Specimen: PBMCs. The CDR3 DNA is TGCGCCAGCAGCCAAGATCCCGGGACAGGGGTCTATGGCTACACCTTC. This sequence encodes CASSQDPGTGVYGYTF.